The TCR beta chain described here comes from a study of T cell repertoires in cytomegalovirus infection. Study-level background: Recently described HLA-C-restricted plus well-studied HLA-B-restricted CMV epitopes were used. Study-wide findings and caveats: The cumulative frequency of public TCR beta families identified carriers of CMV plus the relevant HLA.

TCRdb used MiXCR to reprocess the reads, holding one entry per CDR3 protein. The data show about 770,000 distinct CDR3 sequences, approximately 32% seen once. In the case of this clonotype: Antigen specificity is unknown.

This CDR3 is built from 16 residues. Germline trimming cut 2 bases from V and 8 bases from J; bases unmatched to any gene: 10. Germline assignment: CDR1 SEHNR and CDR2 FQNEAQ (reference sequence). Sequences were derived from cultured CD8+ T cells from PBMCs, sampled from culture after CMV antigen stimulation. The source is a human donor in good health (CMV status not recorded). Some clones in this sample may be carry-over from other donors' samples. The chain is built from TRBV7-9 and TRBJ2-1; the match to TRBD2 covers 9 bases. The CDR3 region is CASSLFVAGATDEQFF. The CDR3 DNA is TGTGCCAGCAGCTTATTTGTAGCGGGGGCGACCGATGAGCAGTTCTTC.